This TCR beta chain was captured in a study of identical twins. Study-wide findings and caveats: Reduced insertions were recorded for abundant cord blood beta clonotypes, with no such pattern in memory repertoires. Models came in too low on out-of-frame TCR alpha sharing in monozygotic twins.

This clonotype was detected only a few times. Its antigen is undetermined. V trimming: 1 base; J trimming: 0 bases; junction bases outside the gene matches: 9. Germline V lookup: CDR1 LGHNA, CDR2 YSLEER. This CDR3 region has 19 residues. Template switching added a universal primer site; cDNA carried unique molecular identifiers. TCRdb fed the 5' RACE reads into MiXCR, producing one record per CDR3 protein. This sample carries roughly 230,000 distinct CDR3 sequences, about 8.9% of them seen once, and the ten largest clones take 3% to 3.5%. These data were also reused for a study on yellow fever vaccine responses in identical twins. That source notes: Twins' vaccine T cell responses were reported to seem partly convergent and partly personalized.

The clonotype comes from a woman aged 18-29 years in good health. Input material: CD8+ T cells sorted from blood. V is TRBV4-3 and J is TRBJ2-1; 10 bases match TRBD2. As DNA, the CDR3 is TGCGCCAGCAGCCAAGCTGCCTTAGCGGGGGGACACTCCTACAATGAGCAGTTCTTC. Residues: CASSQAALAGGHSYNEQFF.